This TCR beta chain was observed in a study of T cells in Graves' hyperthyroidism and ophthalmopathy. Study-wide points: Most clonotypes expanded in thyroid above 0.001 were likewise present in blood.

Enrolled ophthalmopathy patients presented with a Clinical Activity Score of at least 3, a NOSPECS grade of at least 4, and disease duration under 3 months. Used for diagnoses were clinical symptoms, serum thyroxine and TRAb, thyroid ultrasound and orbital computed tomography. PBMCs were obtained from roughly 10 ml fresh peripheral blood. The source material, RNA transcripts, was used to amplify TCR beta CDR3 regions. In the first-round RT-PCR of the TCR CDR3, the HTBI primer set was used. Using its own MiXCR run on the multiplex PCR reads, TCRdb lists one record per CDR3 protein. This table has under 500,000 distinct CDR3 sequences, over 13% appearing once. Germline assignment: CDR1 SGHRS and CDR2 YFSETQ. CDR3 length: 16 amino acids. V was pared by 1 base and J by 2 bases, with 14 bases between. This clonotype has a count of ten or more. Its antigen is undetermined.

The rearrangement links TRBV5-1 to TRBJ2-3, with D perhaps matching TRBD2 (5 bases). This clonotype was sampled from a man in his fifties with Graves' ophthalmopathy. Sequencing used blood. CDR3 sequence reads: CASSLTLVGSTDTQYF. The CDR3 DNA follows: TGCGCCAGCAGCTTGACACTAGTGGGGTCCACAGATACGCAGTATTTT. The full variable domain, with the rest looked up from reference TRBV5-1 and TRBJ2-3, is KAGVTQTPRYLIKTRGQQVTLSCSPISGHRSVSWYQQTPGQGLQFLFEYFSETQRNKGNFPGRFSGRQFSNSRSEMNVSTLELGDSALYLCASSLTLVGSTDTQYFGPGTRLTVL.